This TCR beta chain came from a study of blood T cell repertoires in COVID-19 (dated by TCRdb to 2018 to 2021). Background for the entire study: Samples from collaborators originated in the United States, Italy and Spain and spanned both the acute and convalescent phases of COVID-19. The material from the prospective study consisted of cDNA or gDNA derived from T cells, B-cell-depleted T cells, or PBMCs. Sample metadata almost always included a de-identified subject ID, COVID-19 status, age in years and sex. HLA class I and class II types, where available, came from metadata supplied by the sample provider rather than from assay-based typing. A freely available public database, intended as a resource for researchers studying the immune response to SARS-CoV-2, is where the repertoires were released. The dataset comprised deeply sampled blood TCRbeta repertoires from subjects exposed to, actively infected with, or recovered from COVID-19. The samples were drawn from two sources: the first 160 participants of the ongoing ImmuneRACE study, and 1,000 to 1,500 subjects contributed by 6 global collaborators. Overall results and qualifications from the work: The quantity of clinical and demographic metadata differed by source and by participant and was supplied without curation.

Collaborating institutions collected whole blood in K2EDTA tubes following their own protocols. For TCRbeta analysis, collaborators shipped samples as frozen whole blood, isolated PBMCs, or DNA extracted from either of those sample types. TCRbeta CDR3 regions were amplified from genomic DNA by means of the immunoSEQ Assay, a bias-controlled multiplex PCR. As for the authors' bioinformatics: The number of nucleated cells in each sample was estimated from the amplification of reference gene primers within the assay. Sequence reads were collapsed and filtered to measure the absolute abundance of every unique TCRbeta CDR3 rearrangement. For each sample, productive Simpson clonality was calculated as the square root of Simpson's diversity index across productive rearrangements. This is the immuneACCESS table as TCRdb keeps it, with only in-frame sequences that have V and J called. A part of the clones is gone; compared with another copy, unresolved V genes explain less than half, and the rest is unexplained. V and J calls and clone size are as listed in that table; D and trimming were resolved from the DNA. Counted in this sample were 120,000 to 150,000 clones; around 87% of them appeared once. The top ten clonotypes cover roughly 4% of the sample.

About this clone: Its antigen is not yet known. No much larger clone is present one base from it, and per-base qualities are unavailable.

Sequenced sample: peripheral blood. This TCR was sampled from a woman in her forties with acute or convalescent COVID-19.

The sequence in DNA is TGTGCCAGCAGTTTACAGATTAGCAATCAGCCCCAGCATTTT. It translates to CASSLQISNQPQHF. The rearrangement joined TRBV6-2 or TRBV6-3 to TRBJ1-5; no D segment can be confidently identified. Spanning cysteine to phenylalanine, the CDR3 consists of 14 amino acids. Only the CDR3 portion is preserved as DNA: 42 bases, with reading frame beginning at the first base. V is clipped by 4 bases and J by 0 bases, and the sequence between their germline boundaries is 7 bases long. Looking up the germline V gene yields CDR1 MNHEY and CDR2 SVGEGT.